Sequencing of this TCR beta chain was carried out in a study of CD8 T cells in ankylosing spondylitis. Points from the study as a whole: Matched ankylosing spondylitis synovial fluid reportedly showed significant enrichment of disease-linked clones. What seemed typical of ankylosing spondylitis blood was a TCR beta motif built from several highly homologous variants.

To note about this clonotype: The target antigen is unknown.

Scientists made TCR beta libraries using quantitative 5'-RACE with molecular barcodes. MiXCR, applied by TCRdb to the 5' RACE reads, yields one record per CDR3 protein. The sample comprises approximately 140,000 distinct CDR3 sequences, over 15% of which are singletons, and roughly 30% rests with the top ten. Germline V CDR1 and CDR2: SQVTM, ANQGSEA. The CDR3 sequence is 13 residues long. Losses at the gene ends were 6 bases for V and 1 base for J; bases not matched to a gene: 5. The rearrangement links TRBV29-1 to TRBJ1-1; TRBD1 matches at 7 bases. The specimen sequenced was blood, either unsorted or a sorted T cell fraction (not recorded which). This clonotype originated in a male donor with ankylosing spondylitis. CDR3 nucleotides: TGCAGCGTGAATACAGGGGCGAACACTGAAGCTTTCTTT. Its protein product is CSVNTGANTEAFF.